Each of the 29 T cell receptor beta chains below was sequenced from the same sample in a study of T cell clonotyping in hematopoietic cell transplantation. Time point noted: recipient sample about 28 days before transplant, after cytoreduction. Here immunoSEQ multiplex PCR was the method, and the copy in TCRdb shows in-frame clones only, minus some. The data contain some 29,000 clones, about 80% of them seen just once; the ten biggest clones take up roughly 6.8%. Specimen: peripheral blood mononuclear cells, collected before stem cell transplant. The source is a woman between 25 and 40 years old with chronic myeloid leukemia. Some clones in this sample may be carry-over from other donors' samples.

The V gene is TRBV27, the J gene TRBJ1-1; the D is unclear. The CDR3 loop spans 14 amino acids. Trimming removed 8 bases at V and 3 bases at J, with 16 bases between. Germline V gene sequence: CDR1 MNHEY, CDR2 SMNVEV (reference sequence). CDR3 nucleotides: TGTGCCAGCTTTCGCCCGGGGATTTACACTGAAGCTTTCTTT. It is translated as CASFRPGIYTEAFF.

This clone was counted a few times. This sequence joins TRBV7-3 and TRBJ1-4, with D possibly being TRBD1 (5 bases). Germline V lookup: CDR1 SGHTA, CDR2 FQGTGA. The V and J ends lost 5 bases and 8 bases respectively, with 18 bases between them. The CDR3 spans 15 residues. This chain's CDR3 is CASSQIGGKGEKLFF. The CDR3 DNA follows: TGTGCCAGCAGCCAAATTGGGGGGAAGGGGGAAAAACTGTTTTTT.

This clone was picked up a small number of times. The J gene is TRBJ1-2, the V gene TRBV5-1; 9 bases fit TRBD1. J was trimmed by 3 bases and V by 5 bases; bases with no gene match: 11. Germline CDR1 reads SGHRS; CDR2 reads YFSETQ. CDR3 size: 16 residues. Here the CDR3 DNA reads TGCGCCAGCAGACCACCTCCGGGACAGGGACACTATGGCTACACCTTC. This codes for CASRPPPGQGHYGYTF.

The chain couples TRBV4-1 to TRBJ2-3; D ambiguous. V gave up 1 base and J gave up 0 bases, with 11 bases separating them. Germline values: CDR1 MGHRA, CDR2 YSYEKL. The CDR3 loop spans 16 amino acids. CDR3 region: CASSQGWSPSTDTQYF. The CDR3 nucleotides read TGCGCCAGCAGCCAAGGGTGGAGCCCTAGCACAGATACGCAGTATTTT.

This clone was observed a handful of times. The chain joins TRBV25-1 to TRBJ2-1; D is ambiguous. V was cut by 9 bases and J by 0 bases, with 12 bases left in between. The CDR3 covers 14 residues. The germline V gene has CDR1 MGHDK and CDR2 SYGVNS. CDR3 amino acids: CASGDFSSYNEQFF. The CDR3 DNA sequence: TGTGCCAGTGGAGATTTTAGCTCCTACAATGAGCAGTTCTTC.

This rearrangement joins TRBV28 to TRBJ1-2; D ambiguous. CDR3 size: 13 residues. V dropped 2 bases and J dropped 4 bases, with 8 bases sitting between them. CDR1 is MDHEN, CDR2 SYDVKM, per germline. The CDR3 here is CASSLQRGYGYTF. The CDR3 DNA reads as TGTGCCAGCAGTTTACAACGAGGCTATGGCTACACCTTC.

The count of this clone is one. This chain uses TRBV28 with TRBJ1-1, with D perhaps matching TRBD1 (5 bases). This CDR3 spans 17 amino acids. Per the germline V gene, CDR1 is MDHEN and CDR2 is SYDVKM. V lost 5 bases and J lost 3, with 22 bases in between. DNA for the CDR3: TGTGCCAGCAGTCCCCGGGGGGGTAGGACGTGGGACACTGAAGCTTTCTTT. As protein: CASSPRGGRTWDTEAFF.

V and J are TRBV27 and TRBJ2-7; no definite D call. Trimming left V 6 bases short and J 2 bases short, with 8 bases between. Germline CDR1 and CDR2: MNHEY and SMNVEV (reference sequence). This CDR3 contains 12 residues. The CDR3 DNA reads as TGTGCCAGCAGGGCTGGGCCCTACGAGCAGTACTTC. It yields the protein CASRAGPYEQYF.

This clone is a singleton in its sample. V is TRBV27 and J is TRBJ1-2; 8 bases agree with TRBD1. V shed 5 bases and J 4 bases; nucleotides not matched to a gene: 6. This CDR3 spans 14 amino acids. Germline CDR1 reads MNHEY; CDR2 reads SMNVEV (reference sequence). The CDR3 DNA reads as TGTGCCAGCAGTCCCGGGACAGGCTCCTATGGCTACACCTTC. Its translation is CASSPGTGSYGYTF.

CDR3 in amino acids: CAWVGLSTDTQYF. The DNA of the CDR3 is TGTGCCTGGGTGGGGCTAAGCACAGATACGCAGTATTTT. The rearrangement links TRBV30 to TRBJ2-3, with D perhaps matching TRBD1 (5 bases). CDR1 and CDR2 from the germline V gene are GTSNPN and SVGIG (reference sequence). Trimming removed 5 bases from V and 0 bases from J, with 9 bases in between. The CDR3 contains 13 residues.

V gene TRBV7-2 combines with J gene TRBJ1-5; TRBD1 might be the D (6 bases). CDR1 is SGHTA, CDR2 FQGNSA, per germline. V lost 0 bases and J 7 bases, leaving 25 bases between the germline ends. CDR3 length equals 19 residues. The CDR3 region is CASSLAPWGALGKKQPQHF. Written as DNA, the CDR3 is TGTGCCAGCAGCTTAGCCCCTTGGGGGGCGCTTGGAAAAAAACAGCCCCAGCATTTT.

The chain combines TRBV11-2 with TRBJ1-2; the match to TRBD1 covers 10 bases. Per the germline V gene, CDR1 is SGHAT and CDR2 is FQNNGV. The CDR3 sequence is 17 residues long. The V gene end was trimmed by 5 bases and the J gene end by 8 bases; junction bases not matched to a gene: 17. CDR3 residues: CASSPAGTGDLLLGYTF. For the CDR3, the DNA is TGTGCCAGCAGCCCAGCCGGGACAGGGGATCTCTTACTGGGCTACACCTTC.

V and J are TRBV11-1 and TRBJ1-1; 9 positions match TRBD1. Trimming at V came to 1 base and at J to 5 bases, leaving 8 bases not matched to a gene. Germline loops: CDR1 SGHAT, CDR2 FQDESV (reference sequence). The CDR3 is 16 residues long. CDR3 sequence: CASSLGTGATITEAFF. The CDR3, as DNA: TGTGCCAGCAGCTTAGGGACAGGGGCAACGATTACTGAAGCTTTCTTT.

This chain uses TRBV9 with TRBJ2-5; 16 positions match TRBD2. V dropped 4 bases and J dropped 1; count of bases not matched to a gene: 13. Germline loops: CDR1 SGDLS, CDR2 YYNGEE. This CDR3 is 20 amino acids long. CDR3 amino acids: CASSPGLPGLAGGPQETQYF. The CDR3 DNA reads as TGTGCCAGCAGCCCGGGCCTCCCGGGACTAGCGGGGGGGCCCCAAGAGACCCAGTACTTC. Together with reference TRBV9 and TRBJ2-5, the CDR3 gives the full variable domain: DSGVTQTPKHLITATGQRVTLRCSPRSGDLSVYWYQQSLDQGLQFLIQYYNGEERAKGNILERFSAQQFPDLHSELNLSSLELGDSALYFCASSPGLPGLAGGPQETQYFGPGTRLLVL.

The chain uses TRBV13 and TRBJ1-1; D remains unclear. Germline lookup yields CDR1 PRHDT and CDR2 FYEKMQ (reference sequence). V dropped 1 base and J dropped 4 bases, with 10 bases sitting between them. The CDR3 runs to 14 residues. As DNA, the CDR3 is TGTGCCAGCAGCTTAGTTCGGGGAAGCACTGAAGCTTTCTTT. Protein sequence: CASSLVRGSTEAFF.

The chain employs TRBV4-1 and TRBJ2-7; D gene unclear. Trimming shortened V by 1 base and J by 3 bases, and 13 bases separated the two germline ends. The CDR3 is 15 residues long. Germline values: CDR1 MGHRA, CDR2 YSYEKL. The CDR3 coding sequence is TGCGCCAGCAGCCAAGTCTGGGCGGCGTTCTACGAGCAGTACTTC. Encoded protein: CASSQVWAAFYEQYF.

This clone occurred a few times. This chain uses TRBV18 with TRBJ1-2, with D possibly TRBD1 on 5 matching bases. The length of the CDR3 is 15 residues. Germline V gene lookup returns CDR1 KGHSH and CDR2 LQKENI. Between the trimmed V and J ends, which lost 2 bases and 3 bases, there was a span of 13 bases. The CDR3 DNA reads TGTGCCAGCTCACCAGGCGGACAACTGTACTATGGCTACACCTTC. Encoded protein: CASSPGGQLYYGYTF.

CDR3 bases: TGTGCCAGCAGCGCTACCGGGCCACGCACCGGGGAGCTGTTTTTT. It specifies CASSATGPRTGELFF. This chain uses TRBV5-4 with TRBJ2-2; D remains ambiguous. Germline V lookup: CDR1 SGHNT, CDR2 YYREEE (reference sequence). Trimming left V 4 bases short and J 4 bases short, with 14 bases between. The CDR3 is 15 amino acids.

The chain is built from TRBV4-3 and TRBJ2-2; TRBD2 agrees at 9 bases. Trimming at V came to 4 bases and at J to 4 bases, leaving 13 bases not matched to a gene. The CDR3 totals 18 residues. Germline V gene sequence: CDR1 LGHNA, CDR2 YSLEER. Written as DNA, the CDR3 is TGCGCCAGCAGCCTTTCACTTGCGGGGGGGCCTGGCACCGGGGAGCTGTTTTTT. This encodes CASSLSLAGGPGTGELFF.

This chain uses TRBV6-1 with TRBJ2-1, with D possibly being TRBD1 (6 bases). Deletions cut 10 bases from V and 10 bases from J, with 14 bases between. CDR3 length: 11 residues. Germline V gene lookup returns CDR1 MNHNS and CDR2 SASEGT. CDR3 nucleotides: TGTGCCACCTACAGGGAAGGGGAGCAGTTCTTC. As protein: CATYREGEQFF.

This chain uses TRBV6-6 with TRBJ1-1, with TRBD1 as a possible D gene (5 bases). This CDR3 has 16 residues. Germline assignment: CDR1 MNHNY and CDR2 SVGAGI (reference sequence). The V gene lost 5 bases and the J gene lost 0 bases, with 16 bases spanning the gap. This CDR3 is CASSPTRQDMNTEAFF. The CDR3 DNA reads TGTGCCAGCAGTCCAACGCGTCAGGACATGAACACTGAAGCTTTCTTT.

The rearrangement links TRBV19 to TRBJ1-3; D ambiguous. The CDR3 spans 15 residues. With 7 bases removed from V and 2 bases from J, the gap between germline ends came to 15 bases. Germline V gene sequence: CDR1 LNHDA, CDR2 SQIVND (reference sequence). CDR3 region: CASIRRGAPGNTIYF. The CDR3 DNA sequence: TGTGCCAGTATCCGTCGGGGTGCCCCTGGAAACACCATATATTTT.

The chain joins TRBV29-1 to TRBJ1-2; D unclear. CDR1 SQVTM and CDR2 ANQGSEA come from the germline V gene. This CDR3 contains 11 residues. The ends were cut back, 5 bases at V and 5 bases at J, with 9 bases in the middle. DNA for the CDR3: TGCAGCGTTTTACACCTATATGGCTACACCTTC. Amino acid sequence: CSVLHLYGYTF. Using reference TRBV29-1 and TRBJ1-2 for the parts outside the CDR3, the full variable domain is SAVISQKPSRDICQRGTSLTIQCQVDSQVTMMFWYRQQPGQSLTLIATANQGSEATYESGFVIDKFPISRPNLTFSTLTVSNMSPEDSSIYLCSVLHLYGYTFGSGTRLTVV.

This sequence joins TRBV11-2 and TRBJ1-1; TRBD1 matches at 9 bases. The length of the CDR3 is 14 residues. The germline gives CDR1 SGHAT, CDR2 FQNNGV. V shed 6 bases and J 1 base; nucleotides not matched to a gene: 3. CDR3 DNA sequence: TGTGCCAGCAGTGCGGGACAGGGGAACACTGAAGCTTTCTTT. Translation: CASSAGQGNTEAFF.

This sequence joins TRBV30 and TRBJ1-2; possibly TRBD1 for D (6 bases). The CDR3 sequence is 10 residues long. CDR1 is GTSNPN, CDR2 SVGIG, per germline (reference sequence). Trimming stripped 4 bases from V and 7 bases from J, with 7 bases between. Here the CDR3 DNA reads TGTGCCTGGAAAGGGGGTGGCTACACCTTC. Protein: CAWKGGGYTF. Looking up the rest from reference TRBV30 and TRBJ1-2 gives the full variable domain: SQTIHQWPATLVQPVGSPLSLECTVEGTSNPNLYWYRQAAGRGLQLLFYSVGIGQISSEVPQNLSASRPQDRQFILSSKKLLLSDSGFYLCAWKGGGYTFGSGTRLTVV.

The chain uses TRBV28 and TRBJ1-1, with D perhaps matching TRBD1 (5 bases). There are 16 residues in the CDR3. Trimming took off 7 bases at V and 0 bases at J, with 18 bases between the two ends. Germline V gives CDR1 MDHEN, CDR2 SYDVKM. The CDR3: CASNQRAGIMNTEAFF. CDR3 DNA sequence: TGTGCCAGCAACCAGCGGGCAGGGATCATGAACACTGAAGCTTTCTTT. Full variable domain (missing parts from reference TRBV28 and TRBJ1-1): DVKVTQSSRYLVKRTGEKVFLECVQDMDHENMFWYRQDPGLGLRLIYFSYDVKMKEKGDIPEGYSVSREKKERFSLILESASTNQTSMYLCASNQRAGIMNTEAFFGQGTRLTVV.

The table lists this clone with a few counts. The rearrangement uses TRBV5-1 and TRBJ1-2; 11 bases are shared with TRBD1. Trimming took 2 bases from V and 5 from J; bases not matched to a gene: 2. The CDR3 covers 14 residues. Germline CDR1 reads SGHRS; CDR2 reads YFSETQ. CDR3 sequence (DNA): TGCGCCAGCAGCTTCGGACAGGGGGCTTATGGCTACACCTTC. Amino acids: CASSFGQGAYGYTF.

This chain connects TRBV30 to TRBJ1-5, with D possibly being TRBD1 (5 bases). Germline loops: CDR1 GTSNPN, CDR2 SVGIG (reference sequence). The CDR3 consists of 13 residues. V lost 0 bases and J 5 bases, leaving 8 bases between the germline ends. The CDR3 bases are TGTGCCTGGAGTGTACAAGGGGATCAGCCCCAGCATTTT. This encodes CAWSVQGDQPQHF.

This sequence joins TRBV6-5 and TRBJ2-5, with 7 nucleotides matching TRBD2. Germline CDR1 reads MNHEY; CDR2 reads SVGAGI. Trimming cost V 6 bases and J 4 bases; bases outside gene matches: 2. The CDR3 runs 12 residues. This CDR3 reads CASRERGETQYF. CDR3 nucleotide sequence: TGTGCCAGCAGGGAGCGGGGAGAGACCCAGTACTTC.